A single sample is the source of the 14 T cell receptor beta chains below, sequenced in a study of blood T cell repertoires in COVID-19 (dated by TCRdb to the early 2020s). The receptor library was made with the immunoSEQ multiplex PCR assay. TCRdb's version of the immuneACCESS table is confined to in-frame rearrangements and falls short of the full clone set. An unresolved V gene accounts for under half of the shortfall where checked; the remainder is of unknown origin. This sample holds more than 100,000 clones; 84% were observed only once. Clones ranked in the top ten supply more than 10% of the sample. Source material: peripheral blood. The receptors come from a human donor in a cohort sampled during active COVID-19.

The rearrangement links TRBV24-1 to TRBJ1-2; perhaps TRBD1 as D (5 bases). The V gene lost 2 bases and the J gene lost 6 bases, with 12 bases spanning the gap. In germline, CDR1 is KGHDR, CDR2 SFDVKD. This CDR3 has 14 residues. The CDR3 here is CATSDSNFRDGYTF. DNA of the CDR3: TGTGCCACCAGTGATTCCAACTTCAGGGATGGCTACACCTTC.

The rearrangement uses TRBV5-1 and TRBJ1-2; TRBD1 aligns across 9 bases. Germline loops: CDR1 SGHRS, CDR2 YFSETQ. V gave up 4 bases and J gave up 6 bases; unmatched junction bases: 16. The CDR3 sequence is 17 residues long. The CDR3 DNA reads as TGCGCCAGCAGCGGTCCACCGGGACAGGGCATCTGGGATGGCTACACCTTC. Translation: CASSGPPGQGIWDGYTF.

The DNA of the CDR3 is TGTGCCAGCTCACCACCGGCCAGGGGGCCGGATACGCAGTATTTT. It codes for CASSPPARGPDTQYF. The chain has TRBV18 and TRBJ2-3, with 8 bases that match TRBD1. This CDR3 has 15 amino acids. With V trimmed by 0 bases and J by 6 bases, 5 bases remained unmatched. CDR1 and CDR2 from the germline V gene are KGHSH and LQKENI.

The CDR3 DNA sequence: TGTGCCTGGAGGGACCTTAGGGGACAGGGATATTCTGGGGCCAACGTCCTGACTTTC. This gives the protein CAWRDLRGQGYSGANVLTF. V usage is TRBV30 and J usage is TRBJ2-6; 9 bases map to TRBD1. V shed 3 bases and J 1 base; nucleotides not matched to a gene: 13. From germline, CDR1 is GTSNPN and CDR2 SVGIG (reference sequence). The CDR3 has 19 amino acids.

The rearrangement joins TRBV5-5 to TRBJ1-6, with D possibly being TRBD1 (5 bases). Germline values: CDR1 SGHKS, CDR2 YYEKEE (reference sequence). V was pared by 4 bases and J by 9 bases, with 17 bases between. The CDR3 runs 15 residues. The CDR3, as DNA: TGTGCCAGCAGCGCCGTCGGGGGGATCGGTTCACCCCTCCACTTT. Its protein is CASSAVGGIGSPLHF.

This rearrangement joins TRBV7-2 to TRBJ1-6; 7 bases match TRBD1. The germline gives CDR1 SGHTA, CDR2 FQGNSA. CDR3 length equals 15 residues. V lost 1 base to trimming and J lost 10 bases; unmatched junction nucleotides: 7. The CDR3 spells CASSLDRGGNSPLHF. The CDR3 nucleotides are TGTGCCAGCAGCTTAGACAGGGGAGGTAACTCACCCCTCCACTTT.

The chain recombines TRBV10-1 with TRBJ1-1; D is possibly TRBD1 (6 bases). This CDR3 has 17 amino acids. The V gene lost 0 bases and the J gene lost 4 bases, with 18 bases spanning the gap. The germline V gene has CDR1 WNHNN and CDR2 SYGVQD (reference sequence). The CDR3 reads CASSESDRPDLGTEAFF. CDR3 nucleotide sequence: TGCGCCAGCAGTGAGTCCGACAGGCCCGATCTGGGCACTGAAGCTTTCTTT.

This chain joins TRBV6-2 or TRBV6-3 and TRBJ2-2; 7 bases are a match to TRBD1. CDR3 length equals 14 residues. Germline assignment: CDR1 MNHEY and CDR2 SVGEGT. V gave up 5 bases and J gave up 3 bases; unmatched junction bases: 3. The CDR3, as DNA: TGTGCCAGCAGTCCAGGGGGTTACACCGGGGAGCTGTTTTTT. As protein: CASSPGGYTGELFF.

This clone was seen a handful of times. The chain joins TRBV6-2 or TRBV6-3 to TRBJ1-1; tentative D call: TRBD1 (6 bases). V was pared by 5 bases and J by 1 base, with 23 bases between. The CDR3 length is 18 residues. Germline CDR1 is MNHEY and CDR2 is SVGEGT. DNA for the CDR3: TGTGCCAGCAGTCTAATAGTCCTGGGGGCCTCTCGGAACACTGAAGCTTTCTTT. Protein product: CASSLIVLGASRNTEAFF.

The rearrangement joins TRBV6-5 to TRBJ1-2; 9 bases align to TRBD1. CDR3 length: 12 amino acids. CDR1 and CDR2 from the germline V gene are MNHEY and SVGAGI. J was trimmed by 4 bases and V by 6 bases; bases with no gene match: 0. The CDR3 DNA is TGTGCCAGCAGGGACAGGGGCTATGGCTACACCTTC. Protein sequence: CASRDRGYGYTF.

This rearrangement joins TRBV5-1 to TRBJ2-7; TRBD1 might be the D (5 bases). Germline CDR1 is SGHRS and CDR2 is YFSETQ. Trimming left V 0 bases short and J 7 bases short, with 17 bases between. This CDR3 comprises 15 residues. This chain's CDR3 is CASSLDRHPSQEQYF. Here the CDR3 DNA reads TGCGCCAGCAGCTTGGACAGGCACCCAAGCCAGGAGCAGTACTTC.

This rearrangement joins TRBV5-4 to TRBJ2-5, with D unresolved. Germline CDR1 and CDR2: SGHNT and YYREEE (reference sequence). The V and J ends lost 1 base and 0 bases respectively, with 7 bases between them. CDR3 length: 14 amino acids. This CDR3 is CASSLRLDQETQYF. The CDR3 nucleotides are TGTGCCAGCAGCTTGCGACTTGACCAAGAGACCCAGTACTTC.

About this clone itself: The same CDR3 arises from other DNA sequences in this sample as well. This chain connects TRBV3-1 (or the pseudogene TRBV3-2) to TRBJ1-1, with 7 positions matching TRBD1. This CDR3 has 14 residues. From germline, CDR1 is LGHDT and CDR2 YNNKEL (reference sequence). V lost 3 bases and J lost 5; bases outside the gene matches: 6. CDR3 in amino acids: CASSQIQGRTEAFF. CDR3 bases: TGTGCCAGCAGCCAGATACAGGGGCGGACTGAAGCTTTCTTT.

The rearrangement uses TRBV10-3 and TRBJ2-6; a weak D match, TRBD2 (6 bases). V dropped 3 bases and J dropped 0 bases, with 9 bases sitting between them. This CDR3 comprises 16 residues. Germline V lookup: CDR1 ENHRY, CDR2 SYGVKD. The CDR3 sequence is CAISDRDFSGANVLTF. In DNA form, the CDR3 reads TGTGCCATCAGTGACCGGGACTTCTCTGGGGCCAACGTCCTGACTTTC.